Listed below are T cell receptor beta chains from one sample, sequenced in a study of identical twins. A single record per CDR3 protein comes from TCRdb applying MiXCR to the 5' RACE reads. In the table there are about 190,000 distinct CDR3 sequences, more than 15% of which are singletons. The sample was also linked to a second study, of T cells expressing NK-cell markers.

The sequencing input was CD8+ T cells sorted from blood. These receptor sequences come from a woman younger than 30 in good health. Each CDR3 is given with its conserved first and last residue. A D gene is named only where the DNA matches it firmly. Expanded clones get a size class; other rows say once, few or many, or leave the size out.

abundance: -
j_gene: TRBJ2-3
v_gene: TRBV12-3/TRBV12-4
d_gene: -
CDR3aa: CASRPEAQDTQYF
CDR3nt: TGTGCCAGCAGGCCGGAGGCCCAAGATACGCAGTATTTT

abundance: -
j_gene: TRBJ2-2
v_gene: TRBV27
d_gene: TRBD2
CDR3aa: CASSPGTRGGELFF
CDR3nt: TGTGCCAGCAGCCCCGGGACTAGGGGCGGGGAGCTGTTTTTT

abundance: few
j_gene: TRBJ1-1
v_gene: TRBV4-1
d_gene: -
CDR3aa: CASSQLNEAFF
CDR3nt: TGCGCCAGCAGCCAATTGAATGAAGCTTTCTTT

abundance: -
j_gene: TRBJ2-1
v_gene: TRBV12-3/TRBV12-4
d_gene: -
CDR3aa: CASSLQVDEQFF
CDR3nt: TGTGCCAGCAGTTTACAGGTAGATGAGCAGTTCTTC

abundance: many
j_gene: TRBJ2-5
v_gene: TRBV12-3/TRBV12-4
d_gene: -
CDR3aa: CASSWVTGPGETQYF
CDR3nt: TGTGCCAGCAGTTGGGTAACCGGCCCTGGGGAGACCCAGTACTTC

abundance: few
j_gene: TRBJ1-1
v_gene: TRBV2
d_gene: -
CDR3aa: CATVSGTEAFF
CDR3nt: TGTGCCACCGTTTCCGGGACTGAAGCTTTCTTT

abundance: -
j_gene: TRBJ2-5
v_gene: TRBV7-3
d_gene: TRBD2
CDR3aa: CASSLSGGRETQYF
CDR3nt: TGTGCCAGCAGCCTAAGCGGGGGGAGAGAGACCCAGTACTTC

abundance: few
j_gene: TRBJ2-3
v_gene: TRBV9
d_gene: -
CDR3aa: CASSTGDFTDTQYF
CDR3nt: TGTGCCAGCAGCACGGGGGACTTCACAGATACGCAGTATTTT

abundance: -
j_gene: TRBJ1-4
v_gene: TRBV28
d_gene: -
CDR3aa: CASKRGDFTTNEKLFF
CDR3nt: TGTGCCAGCAAAAGAGGGGATTTCACGACTAATGAAAAACTGTTTTTT

abundance: once
j_gene: TRBJ1-1
v_gene: TRBV9
d_gene: -
CDR3aa: CASSELQGENTEAFF
CDR3nt: TGTGCCAGCAGCGAGTTGCAGGGAGAGAACACTGAAGCTTTCTTT

abundance: many
j_gene: TRBJ2-5
v_gene: TRBV15
d_gene: -
CDR3aa: CATSRDGPSSQETQYF
CDR3nt: TGTGCCACCAGCAGAGATGGTCCATCGTCGCAAGAGACCCAGTACTTC

abundance: few
j_gene: TRBJ2-7
v_gene: TRBV11-2
d_gene: -
CDR3aa: CASSLGGQPYEQYF
CDR3nt: TGTGCCAGCAGCTTAGGGGGACAACCCTACGAGCAGTACTTC

abundance: -
j_gene: TRBJ2-3
v_gene: TRBV3-1
d_gene: -
CDR3aa: CASSRPGLCRDTQYF
CDR3nt: TGTGCCAGCAGCAGGCCGGGACTTTGCAGAGATACGCAGTATTTT

abundance: -
j_gene: TRBJ1-2
v_gene: TRBV20-1
d_gene: -
CDR3aa: CSATNGYTF
CDR3nt: TGCAGTGCCACAAATGGCTACACCTTC

abundance: -
j_gene: TRBJ2-1
v_gene: TRBV27
d_gene: TRBD2
CDR3aa: CASSYRRGELGFGDEQFF
CDR3nt: TGTGCCAGCAGTTACCGGCGGGGGGAGTTGGGCTTCGGGGATGAGCAGTTCTTC

abundance: few
j_gene: TRBJ2-2
v_gene: TRBV11-3
d_gene: -
CDR3aa: CASSNREGNTGELFF
CDR3nt: TGTGCCAGCAGCAACAGGGAAGGAAACACCGGGGAGCTGTTTTTT

abundance: few
j_gene: TRBJ2-2
v_gene: TRBV5-1
d_gene: TRBD2
CDR3aa: CASSPSGIGFAVGELFF
CDR3nt: TGCGCCAGCAGTCCTAGCGGGATAGGTTTTGCCGTCGGGGAGCTGTTTTTT

abundance: -
j_gene: TRBJ2-7
v_gene: TRBV12-3/TRBV12-4
d_gene: TRBD2
CDR3aa: CASSYAGVHEQYF
CDR3nt: TGTGCCAGCAGTTATGCGGGAGTCCACGAGCAGTACTTC

abundance: -
j_gene: TRBJ2-3
v_gene: TRBV6-5
d_gene: -
CDR3aa: CASGGTGNTQYF
CDR3nt: TGTGCCAGCGGAGGAACCGGCAATACGCAGTATTTT

abundance: -
j_gene: TRBJ2-7
v_gene: TRBV4-3
d_gene: -
CDR3aa: CASSQDLGGQALNYEQYF
CDR3nt: TGCGCCAGCAGCCAAGATCTAGGGGGTCAGGCCCTCAACTACGAGCAGTACTTC

abundance: few
j_gene: TRBJ2-2
v_gene: TRBV7-6
d_gene: -
CDR3aa: CASSPLTGDPNTGELFF
CDR3nt: TGTGCCAGCAGCCCCCTCACCGGGGACCCTAACACCGGGGAGCTGTTTTTT

abundance: -
j_gene: TRBJ2-6
v_gene: TRBV30
d_gene: TRBD1
CDR3aa: CAWTKRTGAGANVLTF
CDR3nt: TGTGCCTGGACGAAGAGGACAGGGGCTGGGGCCAACGTCCTGACTTTC

abundance: -
j_gene: TRBJ1-3
v_gene: TRBV28
d_gene: TRBD1
CDR3aa: CASSLHRRQGRFIGNTIYF
CDR3nt: TGTGCCAGCAGTTTACATAGGCGACAGGGGCGGTTTATTGGAAACACCATATATTTT

abundance: few
j_gene: TRBJ2-2
v_gene: TRBV18
d_gene: -
CDR3aa: CASSPSPDSSNTGELFF
CDR3nt: TGTGCCAGCTCACCCTCACCCGACAGTTCGAACACCGGGGAGCTGTTTTTT

abundance: -
j_gene: TRBJ1-5
v_gene: TRBV27
d_gene: -
CDR3aa: CASSRRASRYPQHF
CDR3nt: TGTGCCAGCAGTCGTAGGGCGTCAAGATACCCCCAGCATTTT

abundance: -
j_gene: TRBJ1-2
v_gene: TRBV11-2
d_gene: -
CDR3aa: CASSLERSYYTF
CDR3nt: TGTGCCAGCAGCTTAGAGAGGTCATACTACACCTTC

abundance: many
j_gene: TRBJ1-2
v_gene: TRBV27
d_gene: TRBD1
CDR3aa: CASSSQTQQGARGDGYTF
CDR3nt: TGTGCCAGCAGTTCCCAGACACAACAGGGGGCGCGCGGGGATGGCTACACCTTC

abundance: few
j_gene: TRBJ2-7
v_gene: TRBV3-1
d_gene: -
CDR3aa: CASSPHPDRAYEQYF
CDR3nt: TGTGCCAGCAGCCCACATCCAGACAGAGCCTACGAGCAGTACTTC

abundance: few
j_gene: TRBJ2-7
v_gene: TRBV6-2/TRBV6-3
d_gene: -
CDR3aa: CASKGTGSYEQYF
CDR3nt: TGTGCCAGCAAGGGGACGGGGTCCTACGAGCAGTACTTC

abundance: few
j_gene: TRBJ1-1
v_gene: TRBV29-1
d_gene: -
CDR3aa: CSVDFRGSSAEAFF
CDR3nt: TGCAGCGTTGATTTTAGGGGAAGCAGCGCTGAAGCTTTCTTT

abundance: few
j_gene: TRBJ2-3
v_gene: TRBV6-5
d_gene: -
CDR3aa: CASSYSGATDTQYF
CDR3nt: TGTGCCAGCAGTTACTCGGGGGCAACAGATACGCAGTATTTT

abundance: -
j_gene: TRBJ2-7
v_gene: TRBV7-9
d_gene: -
CDR3aa: CASSPPRSYEQYF
CDR3nt: TGTGCCAGCAGCCCACCCCGCTCCTACGAGCAGTACTTC

abundance: few
j_gene: TRBJ2-3
v_gene: TRBV11-2
d_gene: -
CDR3aa: CASSLDWGPEGTQYF
CDR3nt: TGTGCCAGCAGCTTAGATTGGGGTCCGGAGGGTACGCAGTATTTT

abundance: -
j_gene: TRBJ1-6
v_gene: TRBV11-3
d_gene: -
CDR3aa: CASSLRSTGSPLHF
CDR3nt: TGTGCCAGCAGCTTACGCTCGACCGGGTCACCCCTCCACTTT

abundance: few
j_gene: TRBJ1-2
v_gene: TRBV5-5
d_gene: -
CDR3aa: CASSLEVDSYGYTF
CDR3nt: TGTGCCAGCAGCTTGGAGGTCGATTCTTATGGCTACACCTTC

abundance: -
j_gene: TRBJ2-1
v_gene: TRBV6-4
d_gene: -
CDR3aa: CASSDSRAGPYNKQFF
CDR3nt: TGTGCCAGCAGTGACTCTAGGGCAGGGCCCTACAATAAGCAGTTCTTC

abundance: few
j_gene: TRBJ2-1
v_gene: TRBV7-9
d_gene: TRBD1
CDR3aa: CATNLDRVVTSYNEQFF
CDR3nt: TGTGCCACAAACCTGGACAGGGTCGTAACCTCCTACAATGAGCAGTTCTTC

abundance: few
j_gene: TRBJ2-3
v_gene: TRBV12-3/TRBV12-4
d_gene: -
CDR3aa: CASSLRLAYTDTQYF
CDR3nt: TGTGCCAGCAGCCTGCGGCTAGCGTACACAGATACGCAGTATTTT

abundance: few
j_gene: TRBJ2-1
v_gene: TRBV25-1
d_gene: -
CDR3aa: CASSSGPWGDNEQFF
CDR3nt: TGTGCCAGCAGTTCAGGACCATGGGGCGACAATGAGCAGTTCTTC

abundance: few
j_gene: TRBJ2-7
v_gene: TRBV6-2/TRBV6-3
d_gene: -
CDR3aa: CASSLRGPGDEQYF
CDR3nt: TGTGCCAGCAGCCTCCGGGGCCCTGGAGACGAGCAGTACTTC

abundance: -
j_gene: TRBJ1-1
v_gene: TRBV29-1
d_gene: -
CDR3aa: CSVEGRVAFF
CDR3nt: TGCAGCGTTGAGGGCAGAGTTGCTTTCTTT

abundance: few
j_gene: TRBJ2-7
v_gene: TRBV5-1
d_gene: -
CDR3aa: CASRGSLYYEQYF
CDR3nt: TGCGCCAGCAGGGGATCCCTTTACTACGAGCAGTACTTC

abundance: -
j_gene: TRBJ2-3
v_gene: TRBV18
d_gene: -
CDR3aa: CASSPPIYTDTQYF
CDR3nt: TGTGCCAGCTCACCACCGATTTATACAGATACGCAGTATTTT

abundance: few
j_gene: TRBJ1-5
v_gene: TRBV12-3/TRBV12-4
d_gene: -
CDR3aa: CASTWGGSQPQHF
CDR3nt: TGTGCCAGCACTTGGGGGGGAAGTCAGCCCCAGCATTTT

abundance: -
j_gene: TRBJ1-1
v_gene: TRBV12-3/TRBV12-4
d_gene: -
CDR3aa: CASIHSHIGAFF
CDR3nt: TGTGCCAGCATCCACTCCCACATCGGAGCTTTCTTT

abundance: few
j_gene: TRBJ1-5
v_gene: TRBV4-2
d_gene: -
CDR3aa: CASSQGLSGNLDQPQHF
CDR3nt: TGTGCCAGCAGCCAAGGTTTGTCAGGGAATTTGGATCAGCCCCAGCATTTT

abundance: -
j_gene: TRBJ2-7
v_gene: TRBV30
d_gene: -
CDR3aa: CAWSFSVSYEQYF
CDR3nt: TGTGCCTGGAGTTTCTCGGTCTCCTACGAGCAGTACTTC

abundance: few
j_gene: TRBJ1-2
v_gene: TRBV4-3
d_gene: -
CDR3aa: CASSQASAGTYGYTF
CDR3nt: TGCGCCAGCAGCCAGGCCTCGGCCGGGACCTATGGCTACACCTTC

abundance: few
j_gene: TRBJ1-2
v_gene: TRBV12-3/TRBV12-4
d_gene: TRBD1
CDR3aa: CASSPLGATGEADGYTF
CDR3nt: TGTGCCAGCAGTCCCCTCGGGGCAACAGGGGAAGCAGACGGCTACACCTTC

abundance: few
j_gene: TRBJ2-1
v_gene: TRBV12-5
d_gene: -
CDR3aa: CASGFRSGEYLGEQFF
CDR3nt: TGTGCTAGTGGTTTTAGGTCAGGGGAGTACTTGGGTGAGCAGTTCTTC

abundance: few
j_gene: TRBJ2-7
v_gene: TRBV4-1
d_gene: -
CDR3aa: CASSEQGRFYEQYF
CDR3nt: TGCGCCAGCAGCGAACAGGGTCGTTTCTACGAGCAGTACTTC

abundance: -
j_gene: TRBJ2-1
v_gene: TRBV29-1
d_gene: TRBD2
CDR3aa: CSVEVTSGRYNNEQFF
CDR3nt: TGCAGCGTTGAAGTGACTAGCGGGAGGTATAACAATGAGCAGTTCTTC

abundance: -
j_gene: TRBJ2-5
v_gene: TRBV7-9
d_gene: -
CDR3aa: CASSYGLVETQYF
CDR3nt: TGTGCCAGCAGCTACGGACTGGTGGAGACCCAGTACTTC